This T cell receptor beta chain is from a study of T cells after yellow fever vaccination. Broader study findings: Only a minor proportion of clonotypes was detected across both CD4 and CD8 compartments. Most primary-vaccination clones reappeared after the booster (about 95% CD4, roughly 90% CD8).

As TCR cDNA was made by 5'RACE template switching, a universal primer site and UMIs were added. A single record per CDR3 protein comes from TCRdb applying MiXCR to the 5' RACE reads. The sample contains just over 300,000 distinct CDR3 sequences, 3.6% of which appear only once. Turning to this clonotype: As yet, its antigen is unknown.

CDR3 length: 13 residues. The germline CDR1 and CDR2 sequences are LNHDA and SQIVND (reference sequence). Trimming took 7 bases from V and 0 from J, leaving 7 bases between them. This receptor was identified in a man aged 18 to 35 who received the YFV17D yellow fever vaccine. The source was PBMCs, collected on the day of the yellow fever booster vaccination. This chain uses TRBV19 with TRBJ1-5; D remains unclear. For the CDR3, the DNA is TGTGCCAGTAATGAGTTTAGCAATCAGCCCCAGCATTTT. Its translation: CASNEFSNQPQHF.